The 10 T cell receptor beta chains below come from one sample, sequenced in a study of PD-1 blockade in classical Hodgkin lymphoma. Sequenced by immunoSEQ multiplex PCR; TCRdb stores in-frame clones only, minus some. The sample holds tens of thousands of clones; approximately 91% are singletons and the top ten take 8% to 10%. Each and every patient relapsed after autologous stem cell transplantation, and patients got differing brentuximab vedotin exposure. The sample here was peripheral blood mononuclear cells (PBMCs), taken at baseline. The receptors originated from a human donor with classical Hodgkin lymphoma.

The rearrangement links TRBV10-3 to TRBJ1-1; 9 positions match TRBD1. The V gene's germline CDR1 is ENHRY and CDR2 SYGVKD. V lost 6 bases, J lost 1 base, and 6 bases stayed unmatched. The CDR3 is 15 residues long. For the CDR3, the DNA is TGTGCCATCAGGGTCGGGACAGGGAGGAACACTGAAGCTTTCTTT. Protein sequence: CAIRVGTGRNTEAFF.

The rearrangement uses TRBV28 and TRBJ2-5; D remains ambiguous. This CDR3 comprises 12 residues. Deletions cut 4 bases from V and 5 bases from J, with 8 bases between. Per germline, CDR1 MDHEN and CDR2 SYDVKM. CDR3 in DNA: TGTGCCAGCAGTTCTTCAGGTGAGACCCAGTACTTC. It translates to CASSSSGETQYF.

The chain employs TRBV18 and TRBJ1-3; D may be TRBD1 (6 bases). Trimming removed 4 bases from V and 0 bases from J, with 10 bases in between. Germline V CDR1 and CDR2: KGHSH, LQKENI. This CDR3 is built from 15 residues. CDR3 nucleotides: TGTGCCAGCTCACAGACAGGAGCCTCTGGAAACACCATATATTTT. Its protein is CASSQTGASGNTIYF. Together with reference TRBV18 and TRBJ1-3, the CDR3 gives the full variable domain: NAGVMQNPRHLVRRRGQEARLRCSPMKGHSHVYWYRQLPEEGLKFMVYLQKENIIDESGMPKERFSAEFPKEGPSILRIQQVVRGDSAAYFCASSQTGASGNTIYFGEGSWLTVV.

The CDR3 DNA is TGTGCCAGCAGGGAGAGAGGGGAAGAGACCCAGTACTTC. It is translated as CASRERGEETQYF. The chain combines TRBV28 with TRBJ2-5, with D possibly being TRBD1 or TRBD2 (5 bases each). The germline V gene encodes CDR1 MDHEN and CDR2 SYDVKM. The CDR3 runs 13 residues. Trimming took 6 bases from V and 3 from J, leaving 11 bases between them.

The gene calls are TRBV19 and TRBJ2-2, with D tentatively TRBD2 (5 bases). V lost 5 bases and J 5 bases, leaving 15 bases between the germline ends. The CDR3 extends over 15 amino acids. Germline V lookup: CDR1 LNHDA, CDR2 SQIVND (reference sequence). CDR3 sequence: CASSPVLVLTGELFF. DNA of the CDR3: TGTGCCAGTAGTCCGGTACTAGTATTAACCGGGGAGCTGTTTTTT.

This chain connects TRBV6-6 to TRBJ2-6, with D tentatively TRBD1 (5 bases). This CDR3 is 13 amino acids long. V gave up 8 bases and J gave up 7 bases, with 12 bases separating them. In germline, CDR1 is MNHNY, CDR2 SVGAGI (reference sequence). The CDR3 DNA follows: TGTGCCAGCCGACAGCTCTTAGCCAACGTCCTGACTTTC. Translating it yields CASRQLLANVLTF.

V usage is TRBV5-1 and J usage is TRBJ1-1; no firm D call. The CDR3 is 12 residues long. Germline CDR1 SGHRS, CDR2 YFSETQ. The V end lost 0 bases, the J end lost 8 bases, and 8 bases lay between the germline ends. In DNA, the CDR3 is TGCGCCAGCAGCTTGGGACTACAGGAAGCTTTCTTT. Its protein is CASSLGLQEAFF. Variable domain in full (rest from reference TRBV5-1 and TRBJ1-1): KAGVTQTPRYLIKTRGQQVTLSCSPISGHRSVSWYQQTPGQGLQFLFEYFSETQRNKGNFPGRFSGRQFSNSRSEMNVSTLELGDSALYLCASSLGLQEAFFGQGTRLTVV.

This chain links TRBV5-1 with TRBJ1-2; D gene unclear. Germline values: CDR1 SGHRS, CDR2 YFSETQ. Trimming left V 0 bases short and J 4 bases short, with 13 bases between. The CDR3 sequence is 15 residues long. CDR3 sequence reads: CASSLDLVPGYGYTF. As DNA, the CDR3 is TGCGCCAGCAGCTTGGATCTAGTCCCTGGCTATGGCTACACCTTC. Looking up the rest from reference TRBV5-1 and TRBJ1-2 gives the full variable domain: KAGVTQTPRYLIKTRGQQVTLSCSPISGHRSVSWYQQTPGQGLQFLFEYFSETQRNKGNFPGRFSGRQFSNSRSEMNVSTLELGDSALYLCASSLDLVPGYGYTFGSGTRLTVV.

The chain couples TRBV15 to TRBJ1-4, with 9 bases lining up with TRBD1. Germline V gene data show CDR1 as LNHNV and CDR2 as YYDKDF (reference sequence). The CDR3 covers 18 residues. With 0 bases clipped from V and 10 bases from J, the junction kept 15 bases outside the gene matches. The chain's CDR3 is CATSRERGQGVRVGKLFF. CDR3 nucleotide sequence: TGTGCCACCAGCAGAGAAAGGGGACAGGGTGTAAGGGTGGGAAAACTGTTTTTT.

The chain is built from TRBV5-1 and TRBJ2-3, with 11 bases lining up with TRBD1. The trim removed 2 bases at V and 5 bases at J, leaving 4 bases unmatched. The CDR3 consists of 15 residues. CDR1 is SGHRS, CDR2 YFSETQ, per germline. The CDR3 DNA reads TGCGCCAGCAGCTTACTGGGACAGGGGGTAGATACGCAGTATTTT. Protein sequence: CASSLLGQGVDTQYF.